The source of this T cell receptor (beta chain) is a study of human T cells and chemical hapten exposure. Study summary: Alopecia universalis, totalis or areata was present in patients who were mostly female. Study outcomes and limitations: Among TCRs, those above 1 in 1000 frequency were unaffected by DPC sensitization. The presence of alopecia in the donors means their immune response may differ from healthy people's.

V lost 4 bases, J lost 1 base, and 4 bases lay in between. CDR3 size: 13 residues. Germline loops: CDR1 MNHEY, CDR2 SVGAGI. Time point defined: patch test 1, 2 weeks after DPC sensitization. The treatment here: therapeutic diphenylcyclopropenone sensitization with weekly scalp DPC. This clonotype was picked up many times. Its antigen is not identified. TCRdb reprocessed the RACE reads via MiXCR and lists one record per CDR3 protein. The sample lists approximately 79,000 distinct CDR3 sequences, approximately 10% occurring once. The chain uses TRBV6-5 and TRBJ2-2; D not certain. The starting material was whole blood, obtained in connection with sensitization to the hapten diphenylcyclopropenone (DPC). The TCR was taken from a woman aged 45-60 years with alopecia areata. Some clones in this sample may be carry-over from other donors' samples. This CDR3 reads CASSWKNTGELFF. The CDR3 region has the DNA TGTGCCAGCAGTTGGAAGAACACCGGGGAGCTGTTTTTT.